This TCR beta chain is from a study of blood T cell repertoires in COVID-19. On the study more broadly: Sites across the United States, Italy and Spain contributed samples from acute and convalescent COVID-19. Sources were T cells, B-cell-depleted T cells, or PBMCs; the material itself was cDNA or gDNA.

In the study's own analysis: Estimated nucleated cell counts came from reference gene primer amplification. Generated by immunoSEQ multiplex PCR, the TCRdb table keeps only in-frame clones and is missing some. V, J and clone size are taken as reported in that table, and D and trimming were inferred from the DNA itself. The data contain about 230,000 clones, about four fifths of them singletons. Points on this clone: Other DNA sequences of this sample code for an identical CDR3.

Sequencing was carried out using peripheral blood. This clonotype was obtained from a middle-aged man with active or convalescent COVID-19.

CDR3 amino acids: CASSLGAPNTGELFF. CDR3 DNA: TGTGCCAGCAGTTTAGGGGCCCCGAACACCGGGGAGCTGTTTTTT. The chain combines TRBV28 with TRBJ2-2; perhaps TRBD1 as D (5 bases). Trimming cost V 2 bases and J 0 bases, with 7 bases left between them. Germline V gives CDR1 MDHEN, CDR2 SYDVKM. The CDR3 has 15 residues.